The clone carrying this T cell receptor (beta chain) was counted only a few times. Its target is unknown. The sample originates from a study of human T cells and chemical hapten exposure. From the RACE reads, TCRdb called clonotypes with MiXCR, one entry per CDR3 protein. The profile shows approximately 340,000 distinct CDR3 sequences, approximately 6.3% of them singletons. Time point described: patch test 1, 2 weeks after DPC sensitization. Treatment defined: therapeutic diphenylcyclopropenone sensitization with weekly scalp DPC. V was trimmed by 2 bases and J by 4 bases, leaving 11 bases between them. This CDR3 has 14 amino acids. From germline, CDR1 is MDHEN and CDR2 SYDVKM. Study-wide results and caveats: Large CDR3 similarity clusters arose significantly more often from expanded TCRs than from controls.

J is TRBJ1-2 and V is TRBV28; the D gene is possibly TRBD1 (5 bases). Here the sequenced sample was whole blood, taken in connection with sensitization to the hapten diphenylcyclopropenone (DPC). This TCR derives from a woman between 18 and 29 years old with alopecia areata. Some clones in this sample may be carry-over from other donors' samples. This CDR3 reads CASSLLTETYGYTF. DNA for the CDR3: TGTGCCAGCAGTTTACTGACAGAAACCTATGGCTACACCTTC.